This T cell receptor beta chain was obtained from a study of tumor-infiltrating lymphocytes in primary liver carcinoma. Blood RNA originated from unsorted whole blood, with germline DNA additionally extracted. The authors made TCR beta cDNA from around 500 ng total RNA with a constant-region primer. TCR beta libraries came from three nested multiplex PCR rounds using slightly modified ARM-PCR. Each CDR3 protein is one row after TCRdb ran MiXCR on the multiplex PCR reads. The data contain hundreds of thousands of distinct CDR3 sequences, 65% of them singletons. Details on this clonotype: Compared with germline, one end of the junction differs, possibly owing to a read error.

The TCR comes from a man aged 35 to 55 with primary liver carcinoma and hepatitis B virus infection. Sequences were obtained from peripheral blood.

CDR3 nucleotide sequence: TGCGCCAGCAGTTTGAGACTAGCGGGAGACGGGGGGCTGTTTTTT. This codes for CASSLRLAGDGGLFF. This chain joins TRBV6-2 or TRBV6-3 and TRBJ2-2, with 12 positions matching TRBD2. The CDR3 extends over 15 amino acids. Germline V gene lookup returns CDR1 MNHEY and CDR2 SVGEGT.